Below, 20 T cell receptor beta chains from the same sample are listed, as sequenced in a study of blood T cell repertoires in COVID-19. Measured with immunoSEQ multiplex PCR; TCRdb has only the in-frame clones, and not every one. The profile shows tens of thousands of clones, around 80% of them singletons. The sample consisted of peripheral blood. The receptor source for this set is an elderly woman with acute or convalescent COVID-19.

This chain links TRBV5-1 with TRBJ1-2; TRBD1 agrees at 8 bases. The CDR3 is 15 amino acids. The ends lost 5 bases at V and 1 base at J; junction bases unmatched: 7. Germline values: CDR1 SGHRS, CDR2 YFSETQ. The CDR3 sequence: CASRIAGGLNYGYTF. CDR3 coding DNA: TGCGCCAGCAGGATCGCAGGGGGCCTTAACTATGGCTACACCTTC. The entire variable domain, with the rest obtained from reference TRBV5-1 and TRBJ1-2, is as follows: KAGVTQTPRYLIKTRGQQVTLSCSPISGHRSVSWYQQTPGQGLQFLFEYFSETQRNKGNFPGRFSGRQFSNSRSEMNVSTLELGDSALYLCASRIAGGLNYGYTFGSGTRLTVV.

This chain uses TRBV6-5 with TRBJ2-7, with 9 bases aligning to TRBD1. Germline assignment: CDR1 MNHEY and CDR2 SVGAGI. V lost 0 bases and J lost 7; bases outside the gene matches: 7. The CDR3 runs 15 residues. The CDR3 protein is CASSYSGQGFWEQYF. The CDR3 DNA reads TGTGCCAGCAGTTACTCGGGACAGGGCTTCTGGGAGCAGTACTTC.

The CDR3 spells CAWSSLVTGGVSSYEQYF. DNA of the CDR3: TGTGCCTGGAGTAGCTTAGTGACAGGGGGCGTTAGCTCCTACGAGCAGTACTTC. This rearrangement joins TRBV30 to TRBJ2-7; 10 bases line up with TRBD1. J gave up 0 bases and V 2 bases, and 13 bases lay outside the gene matches. This CDR3 comprises 18 residues. Germline CDR1 GTSNPN, CDR2 SVGIG (reference sequence).

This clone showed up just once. CDR3 coding DNA: TGTGCCAGCAGCCGGGAAAGGGGCAATCAGCCCCAGCATTTT. Its protein product is CASSRERGNQPQHF. The V gene is TRBV7-2, the J gene TRBJ1-5; D is uncertain. CDR1 is SGHTA, CDR2 FQGNSA, per germline. The CDR3 length is 14 residues. V was clipped by 5 bases and J by 2 bases, with 10 bases between them. Full variable domain (remainder filled in from reference TRBV7-2 and TRBJ1-5): GAGVSQSPSNKVTEKGKDVELRCDPISGHTALYWYRQSLGQGLEFLIYFQGNSAPDKSGLPSDRFSAERTGGSVSTLTIQRTQQEDSAVYLCASSRERGNQPQHFGDGTRLSIL.

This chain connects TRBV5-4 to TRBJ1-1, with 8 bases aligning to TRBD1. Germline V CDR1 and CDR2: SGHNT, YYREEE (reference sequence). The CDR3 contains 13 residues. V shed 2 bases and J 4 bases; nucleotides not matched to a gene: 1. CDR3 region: CASSFTGGTEAFF. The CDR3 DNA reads TGTGCCAGCAGCTTTACAGGGGGCACTGAAGCTTTCTTT.

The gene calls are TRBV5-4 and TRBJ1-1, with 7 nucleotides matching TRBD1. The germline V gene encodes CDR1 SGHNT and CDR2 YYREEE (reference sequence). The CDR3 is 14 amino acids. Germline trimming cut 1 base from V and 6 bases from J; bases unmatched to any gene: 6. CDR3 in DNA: TGTGCCAGCAGCTTGACCGACAGGGTGTCTGAAGCTTTCTTT. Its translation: CASSLTDRVSEAFF.

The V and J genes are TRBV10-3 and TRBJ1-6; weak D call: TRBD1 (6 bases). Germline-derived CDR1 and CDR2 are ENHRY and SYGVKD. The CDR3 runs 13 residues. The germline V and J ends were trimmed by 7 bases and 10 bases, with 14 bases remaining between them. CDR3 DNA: TGTGCCATCACTCCGACAGGTTACTCACCCCTCCACTTT. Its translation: CAITPTGYSPLHF.

As DNA, the CDR3 is TGCAGCGGAAAGGGGCAGATATCCGGGGAGCTGTTTTTT. It is translated as CSGKGQISGELFF. The J gene is TRBJ2-2, the V gene TRBV29-1; D may be TRBD1 (5 bases). Germline loops: CDR1 SQVTM, CDR2 ANQGSEA. V gave up 7 bases and J gave up 6 bases, with 15 bases separating them. The length of the CDR3 is 13 residues.

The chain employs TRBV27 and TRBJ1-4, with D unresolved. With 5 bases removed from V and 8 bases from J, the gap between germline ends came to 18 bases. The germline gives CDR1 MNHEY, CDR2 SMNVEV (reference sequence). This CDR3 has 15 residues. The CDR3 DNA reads TGTGCCAGCAGTCGTATTGGCCTAGCGGGAGAAAAACTGTTTTTT. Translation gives CASSRIGLAGEKLFF.

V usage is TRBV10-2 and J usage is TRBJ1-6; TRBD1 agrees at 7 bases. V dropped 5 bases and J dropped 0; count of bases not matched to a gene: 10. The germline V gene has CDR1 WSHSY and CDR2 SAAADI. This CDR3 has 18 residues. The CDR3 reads CASSLMSGQSSYNSPLHF. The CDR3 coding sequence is TGCGCCAGCAGTTTGATGTCGGGACAGAGCTCCTATAATTCACCCCTCCACTTT.

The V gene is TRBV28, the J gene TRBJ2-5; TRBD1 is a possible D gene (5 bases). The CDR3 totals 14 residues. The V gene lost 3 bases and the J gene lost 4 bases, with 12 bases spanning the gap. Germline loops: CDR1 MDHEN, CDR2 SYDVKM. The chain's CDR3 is CASSLSQGRETQYF. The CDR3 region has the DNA TGTGCCAGCAGTTTGTCCCAGGGTCGAGAGACCCAGTACTTC.

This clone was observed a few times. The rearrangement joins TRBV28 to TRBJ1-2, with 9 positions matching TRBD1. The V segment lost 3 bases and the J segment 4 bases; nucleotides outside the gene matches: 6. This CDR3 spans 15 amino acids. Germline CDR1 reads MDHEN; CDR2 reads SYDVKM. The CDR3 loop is CASSFPGTGSYGYTF. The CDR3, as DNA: TGTGCCAGCAGTTTCCCCGGGACAGGGAGCTATGGCTACACCTTC.

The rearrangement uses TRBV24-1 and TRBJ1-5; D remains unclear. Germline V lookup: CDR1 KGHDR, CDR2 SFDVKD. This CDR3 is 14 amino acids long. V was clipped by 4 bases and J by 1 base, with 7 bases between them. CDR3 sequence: CATSDLDSNQPQHF. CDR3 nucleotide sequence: TGTGCCACCAGTGACCTAGACAGCAATCAGCCCCAGCATTTT.

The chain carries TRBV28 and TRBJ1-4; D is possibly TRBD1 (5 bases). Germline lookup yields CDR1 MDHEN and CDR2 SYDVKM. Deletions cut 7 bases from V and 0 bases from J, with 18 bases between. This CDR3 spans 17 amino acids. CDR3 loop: CASNFGAGDPTNEKLFF. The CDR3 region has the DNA TGTGCCAGCAACTTTGGGGCAGGCGACCCAACTAATGAAAAACTGTTTTTT.

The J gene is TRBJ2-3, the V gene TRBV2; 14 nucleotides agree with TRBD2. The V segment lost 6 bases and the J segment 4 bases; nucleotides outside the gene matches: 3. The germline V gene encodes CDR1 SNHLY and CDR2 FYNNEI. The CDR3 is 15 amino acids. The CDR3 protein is CASSRGLAGADTQYF. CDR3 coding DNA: TGTGCCAGCAGCCGGGGACTAGCGGGGGCAGATACGCAGTATTTT.

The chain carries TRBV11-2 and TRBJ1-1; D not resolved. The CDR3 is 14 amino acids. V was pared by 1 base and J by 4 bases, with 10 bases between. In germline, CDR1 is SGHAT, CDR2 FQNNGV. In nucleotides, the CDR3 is TGTGCCAGCAGCTTAGGAGACTCCGTCACTGAAGCTTTCTTT. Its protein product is CASSLGDSVTEAFF.

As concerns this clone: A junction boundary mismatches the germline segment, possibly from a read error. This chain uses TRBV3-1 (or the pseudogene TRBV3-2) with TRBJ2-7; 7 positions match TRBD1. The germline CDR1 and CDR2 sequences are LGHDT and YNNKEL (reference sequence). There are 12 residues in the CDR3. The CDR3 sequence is CASSQESTGLNF. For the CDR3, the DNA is TGTGCCAGCAGCCAAGAGTCGACAGGGCTCAACTTC.

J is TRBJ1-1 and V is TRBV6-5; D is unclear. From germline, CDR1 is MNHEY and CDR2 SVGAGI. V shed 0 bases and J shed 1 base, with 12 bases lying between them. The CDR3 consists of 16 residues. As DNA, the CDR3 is TGTGCCAGCAGTTACTCGATCTGGGAGGGGAACACTGAAGCTTTCTTT. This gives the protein CASSYSIWEGNTEAFF.

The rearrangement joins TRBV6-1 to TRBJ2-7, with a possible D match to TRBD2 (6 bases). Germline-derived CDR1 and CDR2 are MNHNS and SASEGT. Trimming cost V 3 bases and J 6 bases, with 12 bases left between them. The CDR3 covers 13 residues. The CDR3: CASSDHRGGEQYF. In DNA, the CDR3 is TGTGCCAGCAGTGACCATAGGGGAGGCGAGCAGTACTTC.

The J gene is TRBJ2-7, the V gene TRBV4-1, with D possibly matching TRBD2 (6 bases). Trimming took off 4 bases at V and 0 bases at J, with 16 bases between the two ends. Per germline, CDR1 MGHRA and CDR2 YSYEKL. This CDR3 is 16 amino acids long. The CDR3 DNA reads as TGCGCCAGCAGCCGGGTCGGTGGGGGGAACTCCTACGAGCAGTACTTC. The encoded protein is CASSRVGGGNSYEQYF.